This T cell receptor (beta chain) was sequenced for a study of blood T cell repertoires in COVID-19. Study summary: PBMCs, B-cell-depleted T cells, or T cells were the source of the cDNA or gDNA that made up the material.

Profiled with immunoSEQ multiplex PCR; TCRdb holds only in-frame clones, not every one. Of 280,000 or so clones in the sample, approximately 85% were seen once. In terms of age and location, participants ranged from about 18 to 89 years and lived in approximately 24 US areas. Each participant's cohort was designated according to participant-reported clinical history. Germline CDR1 SGHAT, CDR2 FQNNGV. The V gene end was trimmed by 4 bases and the J gene end by 3 bases; junction bases not matched to a gene: 12. The CDR3 is made up of 16 amino acids. This sequence originates from a man younger than 40 who had recovered from COVID-19. Sequencing was performed on PBMCs or T cells enriched from blood (not recorded which). V and J are TRBV11-2 and TRBJ2-7, with TRBD2 matching over 7 bases. The CDR3: CASSSGGIAVIYEQYF. The CDR3 DNA is TGTGCCAGCAGCTCGGGGGGTATAGCGGTTATCTACGAGCAGTACTTC.